This T cell receptor (beta chain) was documented in a study of T cells in Graves' hyperthyroidism and ophthalmopathy. Amplification targeted TCR beta CDR3 regions from RNA transcripts. When the TCR CDR3 underwent first-round RT-PCR, the HTBI primer set was used. TCRdb re-analysed the multiplex PCR reads in MiXCR, keeping a single row per CDR3 protein. The sample contains roughly 500,000 distinct CDR3 sequences, 40% to 55% of which appear only once. V trimming: 7 bases; J trimming: 0 bases; junction bases outside the gene matches: 7. In germline, CDR1 is SNHLY, CDR2 FYNNEI. The CDR3 extends over 15 amino acids. Uncontrolled infection, other autoimmune disease, pregnancy and lactation each barred patients from inclusion. The diagnostic basis comprised clinical symptoms, serum thyroxine and TRAb, thyroid ultrasound and orbital computed tomography. General observations from the study: Most expanded thyroid clonotypes above 0.001 recurred in blood. The model anticipated ophthalmopathy a median about six months pre-onset.

In the case of this clonotype: What it binds is not known.

The chain recombines TRBV2 with TRBJ2-7, with 9 nucleotides matching TRBD2. The sequenced material came from peripheral blood or thyroid tissue (not recorded which). This receptor was identified in an adult woman with Graves' disease, either hyperthyroidism or ophthalmopathy (not recorded which). CDR3 bases: TGTGCCAGCACTCGGGCTAGCGGGATCTCCTACGAGCAGTACTTC. Its protein product is CASTRASGISYEQYF.